This T cell receptor beta chain comes out of a study of cytomegalovirus exposure and HLA in healthy donors (dated by TCRdb to about 2017). About the investigation overall: In an earlier analysis of some 550 of the donors, 250 to 350 Gb of sequence data and approximately 120 million unique TCR beta sequences from roughly 180 million T cells were reported. The aim of the study was to test whether cataloging public T cell receptors could identify signatures of past pathogen exposure. A separate validation cohort of approximately 120 different subjects was used in addition to the approximately 700-subject first cohort. Four or five DR-DQ haplotypes were handled as single units for association and clustering because linkage in the cohort was strong. Every discovery cohort repertoire had been produced on one sequencing platform. In a later genetic analysis, genome-wide SNP genotypes for 398 of the 666 donors were used, and that subset was treated as a discovery cohort. Class I and class II HLA loci were covered by the typing at four-digit resolution. Using immunosequencing, the study profiled T cell repertoires from 666 subjects and related those repertoires to cytomegalovirus serostatus. Rather than using new phenotypic data, the later analysis identified candidate immune exposures from TCR beta sequences and from how often those sequences occurred across donors. An early release that covered roughly 600 HLA-typed donors contained about 300 gigabases of sequencing data and about 93 million unique TCR sequences. Typing coverage differed by locus: A, B, C, DRB1 and DQB1 were typed in roughly 620-630 donors, DQA1 in 522, DPA1 in around 600, and DPB1 in approximately 450. Across 398 genotyped donors of the cohort, an average of about 250,000 unique TCR beta nucleotide sequences per donor were sequenced, and 15% to 20% of those sequences were non-productive. Among the roughly 400 genotyped donors, around 81% belonged to the genetic ancestry cluster associated with self-reported Caucasian donors. An earlier analysis of approximately 630 of the donors applied high-throughput TCR beta sequencing to assess whether each TCR beta V gene segment acted as functional or pseudogenic. To study patterns of TCR occurrence, a later analysis re-analyzed previously published TCR beta repertoires from 600 to 750 donors and added high-resolution HLA genotyping. High-throughput TCR immunosequencing, statistical association of individual TCRs with disease status, and machine learning were combined to predict cytomegalovirus infection status. Alongside the repertoire data, information on donor age, sex, ethnicity and CMV serostatus was compiled. Overall study results and their limits: In a later analysis, several top co-occurrence clusters were reported to appear linked to parvovirus B19, influenza, CMV and Epstein-Barr virus. The classifier was reported to diagnose cytomegalovirus status with high specificity and sensitivity in both the original and validation cohorts. The only immune exposure information available for the cohort was CMV serostatus. Assigning TCR associations to individual alleles was difficult when HLA alleles, especially DR and DQ, strongly co-occurred. A later genetic analysis reported fewer N-insertions in productive TCRs among donors in an Asian-associated ancestry cluster than the roughly 700-donor mean. Roughly uniform sequencing depth across donors was assumed in presence/absence analyses, although this assumption may not hold. A further reported finding was that TCR beta sequences accurately predicted the HLA-A and HLA-B alleles for most subjects in the first cohort. Correlated functional status among segregating V segments might be attributable to linkage disequilibrium, but an unknown experimental factor could not be ruled out. In a later genetic analysis, a missense DCLRE1C variant was associated with V-gene and J-gene trimming of TCR beta chains, and the association was replicated in an independent cohort. A later analysis found that most CMV-associated TCR beta chains appeared HLA-restricted, with HLA associations seemingly driven largely by CMV exposure. Only TCR beta chains were sequenced in this cohort, and the absence of alpha or paired-chain data limited detectable features. In an earlier analysis of about 540 of the donors, most TCR beta V segments were observed in productive rearrangements about 87% or about 30% of the time, broadly matching IMGT annotations. Three of the identified cytomegalovirus-associated TCR beta chains were confirmed in vitro to be specific for cytomegalovirus antigens. In a later analysis, TCR association rates were found to vary across HLA loci, with the most associated TCRs seen for DRB1 alleles and the fewest for HLA-C alleles. Because HLA typing was missing for some donors at each locus, association tests included only the typed subset. The sequencing pipeline was judged likely to have produced a cluster of highly shared sequence variants as a technical artifact. Some IMGT-functional V segments, including TRBV6-2 and TRBV6-3, could not be told apart with the 87-base-pair reads, so those segments were excluded. A later analysis associated about 17,000 TCR beta sequences with specific HLA alleles at a false discovery rate of 0.05. A total of 150 to 200 TCR beta chains were listed by the study as associated with cytomegalovirus. Most TCR sequences were seen in very few donors, while some public TCRs were found in many individuals. A later analysis found that HLA-associated TCR beta chains were more clonally expanded and had lower generation probabilities than equally common non-associated chains. The authors suggested that the approach could potentially be extended to other disease states and immunological phenotypes. Over 15 rarely observed V segments, including chromosome 9 orphons, were excluded from the earlier analysis of 550 to 700 of the donors because counts were too low.

V lost 2 bases and J lost 11 bases, and the count of bases not matched to a germline gene is 13. The cysteine opens and the phenylalanine closes a CDR3 of 15 amino acids. Only the CDR3 DNA stays, 45 bases, in frame from base 1. CDR1 and CDR2 are drawn from the germline V gene (reference sequence): MNHNY, SVGAGI. The cohort comprised 670 or so healthy bone marrow donors. At the time of sampling, all cohort members were nominally healthy, though unrecorded immune exposures were likely present. The donor was CMV seronegative and was included in the group of a few hundred seronegative cohort members. Every donor gave a peripheral blood sample, and the peripheral blood mononuclear cells from that sample were used for TCR beta sequencing. Genomic DNA extraction from the blood cell samples was performed with the Qiagen DNeasy Blood Extraction Kit. On this clone itself: Its antigen target is currently unknown. Qualities for individual bases were not recorded, and no much larger clone is one base off.

Library prep was done by the immunoSEQ multiplex PCR assay. The multiplex PCR relied on a mix of 60 forward primers for TCR Vbeta segments and 13 reverse primers for TCR Jbeta segments. The CDR3 region of rearranged TCR beta genes was amplified from genomic DNA by a multiplex PCR assay. Amplified TCR beta libraries were sequenced as 87-base-pair reads on the Illumina HiSeq System. On the study's bioinformatics: In a later analysis, roughly 80 million unique TCR beta chains were counted across the approximately 670 repertoires, and around 10 million of these chains were shared by at least two donors. Raw reads were error-corrected and collapsed into unique sequences with a nearest-neighbor algorithm that merged closely related sequences to remove PCR and sequencing errors. V, D and J gene segments were assigned by aligning CDR3 sequences to IMGT reference sequences. For a sequence to be retained, a match of at least six nucleotides was required to both a V gene segment and a J gene segment. A rearrangement counted as productive if the CDR3 had no stop codons and remained in frame with V and J, and every other rearrangement counted as non-productive. CDR3 was defined according to IMGT convention as the region running from the second conserved V-encoded cysteine to the conserved J-encoded phenylalanine. In an earlier analysis of roughly 610 of the donors, sequences lacking an unambiguous match to a single V gene segment were excluded. An earlier analysis of 500 to 600 of the donors classified V segments as functional when productive rearrangements were above 56.7% and as segregating when the standard deviation between donors was above 5%. A statistical classification framework was built to diagnose cytomegalovirus status from the catalog of TCR beta chain sequences. V and J gene assignment, in a later analysis, came from comparing TCR nucleotide sequences with IMGT/GENE-DB human TR gene sequences. A later analysis assigned CDR3 sequences and most-parsimonious VDJ recombination scenarios with the TCRdist pipeline. In a later analysis, each TCR beta chain was defined by its CDR3 amino acid sequence together with its V-gene family, and reads lacking a unique V-gene family were excluded. A later analysis removed several hundred highly shared, low-generation-probability nucleotide sequences to deal with suspected cross-contamination and a sequencing artifact. For each public chain, a later analysis derived a clonal expansion index from normalized ranks of inferred template counts within each repertoire. In a later analysis, generation probabilities were computed with a VDJ recombination model fitted to out-of-frame rearrangements, and the resulting probabilities were checked against IGoR. Hypergeometric tests were used in a later analysis to score TCR-TCR, TCR-HLA and TCR-CMV co-occurrence, with a repertoire-size bias correction applied to the TCR pairs. False discovery rates were estimated in a later analysis by permuting HLA or CMV assignments 20 times. In a later analysis, co-occurring TCRs were grouped with DBSCAN, and TCRdist sequence similarity was added when clustering was performed within HLA-allele-positive subsets. Repertoires with fewer than 30,000 or more than 120,000 public chains, plus five repertoires with anomalous nucleotide sharing, were excluded from co-occurrence clustering. Sourced from immuneACCESS, this table was stored by TCRdb with only in-frame sequences that have V and J called. A share of the clones is absent; for the studies checked, an unresolved V gene accounts for under half, and the remainder has no known explanation. Clone size and the V and J calls come from that table; the DNA yielded D and trimming. The sample table shows some 200,000 clones, and roughly 87% are seen once. Roughly 0.2% of the sample lies in the top ten.

The sequenced material came from PBMCs. The clonotype was recovered from a girl in the first two years of life in good health and CMV-seronegative. The chain uses TRBV6-6 and TRBJ2-5, and 8 junctional nucleotides match TRBD1. Here the CDR3 is given as CASSYTTGTGVEQYF. The DNA is as follows: TGTGCCAGCAGTTACACTACCGGGACAGGTGTGGAGCAGTACTTC.